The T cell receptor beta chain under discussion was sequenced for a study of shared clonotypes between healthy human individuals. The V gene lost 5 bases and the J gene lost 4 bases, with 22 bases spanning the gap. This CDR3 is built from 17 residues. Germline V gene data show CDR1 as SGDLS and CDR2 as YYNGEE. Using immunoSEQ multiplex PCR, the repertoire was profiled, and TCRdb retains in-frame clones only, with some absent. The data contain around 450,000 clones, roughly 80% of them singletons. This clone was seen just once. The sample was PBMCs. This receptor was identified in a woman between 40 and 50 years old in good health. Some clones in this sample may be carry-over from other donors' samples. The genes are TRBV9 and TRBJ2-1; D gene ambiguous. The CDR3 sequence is CASSSTGKAPPYNEQFF. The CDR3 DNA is TGTGCCAGCAGTTCCACGGGCAAAGCCCCCCCTTACAATGAGCAGTTCTTC.